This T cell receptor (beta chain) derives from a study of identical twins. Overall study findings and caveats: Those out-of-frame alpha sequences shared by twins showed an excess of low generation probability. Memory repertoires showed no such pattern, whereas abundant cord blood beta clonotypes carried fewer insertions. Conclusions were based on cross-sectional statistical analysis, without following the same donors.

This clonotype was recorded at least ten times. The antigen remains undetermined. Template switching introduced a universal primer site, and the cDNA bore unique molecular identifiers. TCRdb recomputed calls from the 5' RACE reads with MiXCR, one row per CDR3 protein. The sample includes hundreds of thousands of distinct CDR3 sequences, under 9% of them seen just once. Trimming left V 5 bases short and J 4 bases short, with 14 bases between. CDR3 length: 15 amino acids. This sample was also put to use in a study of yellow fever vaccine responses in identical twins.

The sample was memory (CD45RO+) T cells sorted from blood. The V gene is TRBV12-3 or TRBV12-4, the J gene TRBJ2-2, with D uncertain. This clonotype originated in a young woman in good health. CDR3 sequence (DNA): TGTGCCAGCAGTCCGTTAAGGGCTGGCACCGGGGAGCTGTTTTTT. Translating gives CASSPLRAGTGELFF.